The rows below give T cell receptor beta chains drawn from one sample of a study of vaccination effects on CD4 cells after COVID-19. The table came from immunoSEQ multiplex PCR; TCRdb's copy has only in-frame clones and leaves some out. The sample has tens of thousands of clones, roughly 72% seen once. These receptors have no known antigen. The input for sequencing was CD4+ T cells from PBMCs cultured with HCoV-OC43 spike peptides, taken before COVID-19 vaccination. These receptors all stem from a human donor who received a COVID-19 vaccine. Each CDR3 is given with its conserved first and last residue. A D gene is named only where the DNA matches it firmly. A clone size is listed for some rows: how often the clone was seen (once, few, many), or a class if it is expanded.

>.|TRBV6-5|.|TRBJ2-3
CASSYRGAADTQYF
TGTGCCAGCAGTTACCGGGGGGCAGCAGATACGCAGTATTTT
>.|TRBV20-1|.|TRBJ1-1
CSASPNTEAFF
TGCAGTGCTAGCCCGAACACTGAAGCTTTCTTT
>.|TRBV28|TRBD1|TRBJ1-2
CASSSQGVGYGYTF
TGTGCCAGCAGTTCACAGGGGGTAGGCTATGGCTACACCTTC
>.|TRBV6-5|.|TRBJ2-5
CASSLQGPQETQYF
TGTGCCAGCAGCTTACAGGGACCCCAAGAGACCCAGTACTTC
>.|TRBV6-5|.|TRBJ2-2
CASSYYRTGELFF
TGTGCCAGCAGTTACTACCGTACCGGGGAGCTGTTTTTT
>.|TRBV14|.|TRBJ1-6
CASSQQAGEYSPLHF
TGTGCCAGCAGCCAACAGGCAGGGGAATATTCACCCCTCCACTTT
>.|TRBV7-9|.|TRBJ2-5
CASKMAGKETQYF
TGTGCCAGCAAAATGGCAGGAAAAGAGACCCAGTACTTC
>.|TRBV28|TRBD1|TRBJ1-5
CASRSGGPSNQPQHF
TGTGCCAGCAGATCAGGGGGCCCGAGCAATCAGCCCCAGCATTTT
>.|TRBV5-1|.|TRBJ1-1
CASSFGRENTEAFF
TGCGCCAGCAGCTTTGGACGAGAGAACACTGAAGCTTTCTTT
>few|TRBV15|TRBD1|TRBJ2-1
CATSRRQGNYNEQFF
TGTGCCACCAGCAGAAGACAGGGGAACTACAATGAGCAGTTCTTC
>few|TRBV19|.|TRBJ1-1
CASSFLGPRLAEAFF
TGTGCCAGTAGTTTCCTGGGACCACGGTTGGCTGAAGCTTTCTTT
>.|TRBV6-5|TRBD2|TRBJ2-3
CASSTSGTMADTQYF
TGTGCCAGCAGTACGTCCGGGACTATGGCGGATACGCAGTATTTT
>few|TRBV18|.|TRBJ1-2
CASSPAGHYGYTF
TGTGCCAGCTCACCGGCAGGACACTATGGCTACACCTTC
>.|TRBV6-5|TRBD2|TRBJ2-1
CASSYERGGREQFF
TGTGCCAGCAGTTACGAGCGGGGGGGCCGGGAGCAGTTCTTC
>.|TRBV27|.|TRBJ2-1
CASSLSTYNEQFF
TGTGCCAGCAGTTTATCAACTTACAATGAGCAGTTCTTC
>.|TRBV28|.|TRBJ1-2
CASSLTGGVYTF
TGTGCCAGCAGTTTAACGGGAGGGGTCTACACCTTC
>few|TRBV7-9|TRBD2|TRBJ2-4
CASSLAGGPSIQYF
TGTGCCAGCAGCCTAGCGGGGGGGCCGAGCATTCAGTACTTC
>.|TRBV9|TRBD2|TRBJ2-2
CASSASSSGGAGELFF
TGTGCCAGCAGCGCCTCCTCTAGCGGGGGGGCTGGGGAGCTGTTTTTT
>.|TRBV12-3/TRBV12-4|TRBD1|TRBJ1-1
CAVTRQGRTEAFF
TGTGCCGTAACCAGACAGGGACGGACTGAAGCTTTCTTT
>.|TRBV2|.|TRBJ1-1
CASSEQINTEAFF
TGTGCCAGCAGTGAACAGATAAACACTGAAGCTTTCTTT
>few|TRBV30|.|TRBJ2-1
CAWTKGLGTNNEQFF
TGTGCCTGGACGAAGGGACTTGGAACGAACAATGAGCAGTTCTTC
>.|TRBV3-1/TRBV3-2|.|TRBJ2-3
CASSHSASGTDTQYF
TGTGCCAGCAGCCACAGCGCCTCGGGCACAGATACGCAGTATTTT
>.|TRBV20-1|.|TRBJ1-2
CSGLGGYGYTF
TGCAGTGGCTTGGGAGGCTATGGCTACACCTTC
>.|TRBV28|.|TRBJ1-2
CASSRGMQNYGYTF
TGTGCCAGCAGCCGTGGGATGCAAAACTATGGCTACACCTTC
>.|TRBV20-1|.|TRBJ2-5
CSAPPSETQYF
TGCAGTGCCCCCCCGTCGGAGACCCAGTACTTC
>.|TRBV5-1|.|TRBJ1-1
CASSPNTYADTEAFF
TGCGCCAGCAGCCCCAATACCTATGCCGACACTGAAGCTTTCTTT
>.|TRBV18|TRBD1|TRBJ1-6
CASSRDSQNSPLHF
TGTGCCAGCTCACGGGACAGCCAAAATTCACCCCTCCACTTT
>.|TRBV6-5|.|TRBJ1-2
CASSYRELDGYTF
TGTGCCAGCAGTTACAGGGAATTGGATGGCTACACCTTC
>.|TRBV7-2|.|TRBJ1-2
CASSTQTGPYGYTF
TGTGCCAGCAGCACACAGACAGGTCCTTATGGCTACACCTTC
>few|TRBV5-1|TRBD1|TRBJ1-2
CASSQGTDYGYTF
TGCGCCAGCAGCCAGGGGACAGACTATGGCTACACCTTC
>.|TRBV18|.|TRBJ1-1
CASSRGRGAYTEAFF
TGTGCCAGCTCACGGGGTCGGGGGGCGTACACTGAAGCTTTCTTT
>.|TRBV27|TRBD1|TRBJ1-1
CASSPLGTGRRPTEAFF
TGTGCCAGCAGTCCGCTTGGGACAGGGCGGCGACCCACTGAAGCTTTCTTT
>.|TRBV25-1|.|TRBJ2-3
CGSRGGTDTQYF
TGTGGAAGCAGGGGAGGCACAGATACGCAGTATTTT
>.|TRBV4-3|.|TRBJ1-3
CASSQDPGGAGNGNTIYF
TGCGCCAGCAGCCAAGATCCCGGGGGCGCGGGGAATGGAAACACCATATATTTT
>.|TRBV24-1|.|TRBJ1-5
CAISRGVEPQHF
TGTGCCATTTCCAGGGGTGTGGAGCCCCAGCATTTT
>.|TRBV18|TRBD1|TRBJ1-6
CASSPPAGGTSPLHF
TGTGCCAGCTCACCTCCGGCAGGGGGCACTTCACCCCTCCACTTT
>.|TRBV6-1|TRBD1|TRBJ1-1
CASSGGQGSPMNTEAFF
TGTGCCAGCAGTGGGGGACAGGGGTCCCCCATGAACACTGAAGCTTTCTTT
>.|TRBV10-2|TRBD1|TRBJ1-6
CASSSVFSWRDRAEQDSPLHF
TGCGCCAGCAGTTCCGTGTTTTCGTGGCGGGACAGGGCCGAGCAGGATTCACCCCTCCACTTT
>.|TRBV4-3|TRBD1|TRBJ2-3
CASRRDRGTDTQYF
TGCGCCAGCAGGAGGGACAGGGGCACAGATACGCAGTATTTT
>.|TRBV7-2|TRBD2|TRBJ2-1
CASCTGTRGNEQFF
TGTGCCAGCTGTACCGGGACTAGGGGGAATGAGCAGTTCTTC
>once|TRBV5-1|TRBD1|TRBJ1-2
CASSQRTGADYGYTF
TGCGCCAGCAGCCAACGGACAGGGGCGGACTATGGCTACACCTTC
>.|TRBV5-1|TRBD1|TRBJ2-3
CASSPRTGGSSDTQYF
TGCGCCAGCAGCCCAAGGACAGGGGGCTCGTCAGATACGCAGTATTTT
>.|TRBV5-5|.|TRBJ2-5
CASSLKDPWGKTQYF
TGTGCCAGCAGCTTGAAAGACCCCTGGGGGAAGACCCAGTACTTC
>.|TRBV5-8|.|TRBJ2-4
CASSPGRRQEGIQYF
TGTGCCAGCAGCCCGGGACGTCGACAAGAGGGCATTCAGTACTTC
>.|TRBV6-5|TRBD1|TRBJ2-5
CASSYGDRQETQYF
TGTGCCAGCAGTTACGGGGACAGACAAGAGACCCAGTACTTC
>once|TRBV30|.|TRBJ2-2
CAWSGGRVPGELFF
TGTGCCTGGTCCGGTGGGAGAGTTCCCGGGGAGCTGTTTTTT
>few|TRBV7-8|.|TRBJ2-3
CASNRVGGRGTDTQYF
TGTGCCAGCAACAGGGTGGGAGGACGAGGGACAGATACGCAGTATTTT
>few|TRBV27|.|TRBJ1-6
CASRRDGSSYNSPLHF
TGTGCCAGTAGACGGGACGGGAGCTCCTATAATTCACCCCTCCACTTT
>few|TRBV30|.|TRBJ1-6
CACNPLGNSPLHF
TGTGCCTGTAACCCTTTAGGGAATTCACCCCTCCACTTT
>.|TRBV3-1/TRBV3-2|TRBD2|TRBJ2-5
CASSPAPSGGETQYF
TGTGCCAGCAGCCCAGCGCCCAGCGGGGGAGAGACCCAGTACTTC
>.|TRBV28|.|TRBJ1-2
CASSLVSFVGNDGYTF
TGTGCCAGCAGTTTGGTTTCCTTCGTGGGGAACGATGGCTACACCTTC
>.|TRBV14|.|TRBJ1-6
CASSQENHSPLHF
TGTGCCAGCAGCCAAGAGAACCATTCACCCCTCCACTTT
>.|TRBV5-1|TRBD2|TRBJ2-1
CASSSSGGSSYNEQFF
TGCGCCAGCAGCTCTAGCGGGGGGAGCTCCTACAATGAGCAGTTCTTC
>.|TRBV19|.|TRBJ2-1
CASSSLGVSSYNEQFF
TGTGCCAGTAGTAGCCTCGGGGTCTCCTCGTACAATGAGCAGTTCTTC
>.|TRBV25-1|.|TRBJ1-2
CASSADSFYGYTF
TGTGCCAGCAGCGCCGACAGTTTCTATGGCTACACCTTC
>.|TRBV5-8|.|TRBJ1-1
CASPNQPGGRNTEAFF
TGTGCCAGCCCCAACCAACCGGGGGGTCGGAACACTGAAGCTTTCTTT
>.|TRBV2|.|TRBJ2-3
CASSGNRENTQYF
TGTGCCAGCAGTGGGAACAGGGAGAATACGCAGTATTTT
>.|TRBV5-5|TRBD1|TRBJ1-4
CASSIALGTGVEKLFF
TGTGCCAGCAGCATAGCCTTAGGGACAGGGGTTGAAAAACTGTTTTTT